This entry lists 6 T cell receptor beta chains sequenced from one sample in a study of CD8 T cells in Susac syndrome. RNA was extracted with the RNeasy kit, and a quantity of roughly 0.5 to 1 ug was reverse transcribed using random hexamers. TCRdb analysed the immunoSEQ multiplex PCR reads with MiXCR anew, one entry per CDR3 protein. This table has fewer than 200,000 distinct CDR3 sequences, approximately 94% appearing once. Source material: CD4+ T cells from PBMCs. Every receptor here comes from a human donor in good health.

There are a few counts of this clonotype. The chain links TRBV6-1 to TRBJ1-6, with 8 positions matching TRBD1. Losses at the gene ends were 6 bases for V and 10 bases for J; bases not matched to a gene: 8. The V gene's germline CDR1 is MNHNS and CDR2 SASEGT. The CDR3 spans 14 residues. For the CDR3, the DNA is TGTGCCAGCAGCCTGGACAGGGCGCGATCACCCCTCCACTTT. This encodes CASSLDRARSPLHF.

The CDR3 bases are TGTGCCAGCAGTCCCCAGGACAGGGACGCCCCTGGCTACACCTTC. It codes for CASSPQDRDAPGYTF. This rearrangement joins TRBV6-1 to TRBJ1-2; TRBD1 aligns across 8 bases. The CDR3 consists of 15 residues. The germline V gene has CDR1 MNHNS and CDR2 SASEGT. Unmatched junction bases numbered 12, after V lost 5 bases and J lost 7 bases.

This chain links TRBV7-3 with TRBJ1-1; the D gene is possibly TRBD1 (5 bases). Germline V gene lookup returns CDR1 SGHTA and CDR2 FQGTGA. The germline V and J ends were trimmed by 5 bases and 1 base, with 11 bases remaining between them. CDR3 length: 14 amino acids. The CDR3 sequence: CASSPGAGNTEAFF. The CDR3, as DNA: TGTGCCAGCAGCCCTGGGGCGGGGAACACTGAAGCTTTCTTT.

The chain employs TRBV19 and TRBJ1-2; D not resolved. The germline gives CDR1 LNHDA, CDR2 SQIVND (reference sequence). This CDR3 has 15 amino acids. V lost 5 bases, J lost 2 bases, and 15 bases lay in between. CDR3 nucleotide sequence: TGTGCCAGTAGTCCACAACCCGGGTTCAACTATGGCTACACCTTC. As protein: CASSPQPGFNYGYTF.

The rearrangement links TRBV7-2 to TRBJ1-1; a weak D match, TRBD1 (6 bases). Between the trimmed V and J ends, which lost 3 bases and 4 bases, there was a span of 12 bases. The CDR3 runs 14 residues. Germline CDR1 SGHTA, CDR2 FQGNSA. Written as DNA, the CDR3 is TGTGCCAGCAGCTTGAACAGGGAGGCCACTGAAGCTTTCTTT. This translates into CASSLNREATEAFF.

V is TRBV15 and J is TRBJ2-4, with 9 bases lining up with TRBD1. The trim removed 1 base at V and 4 bases at J, leaving 2 bases unmatched. This CDR3 contains 15 residues. Germline V gene sequence: CDR1 LNHNV, CDR2 YYDKDF (reference sequence). CDR3 amino acids: CATSRVGTGKNIQYF. In nucleotides, the CDR3 is TGTGCCACCAGCAGAGTTGGGACAGGGAAAAACATTCAGTACTTC.